This T cell receptor beta chain is drawn from a study of T cells expressing NK-cell markers. As for the study in general: Repertoire data for TCR beta were derived from sorted T cells (CD3+CD56+NKG2C+, CD3+CD56+NKG2C- and CD3+CD56-NKG2C+). Study-level findings and limits: Dominant NKG2C+ clonotypes accounted for roughly 1.0-8% of CD8+ T cells in a handful of donors.

In the case of this clonotype: What it binds is unknown.

This CDR3 region has 18 residues. Looked up from germline, CDR1 is ENHRY and CDR2 is SYGVKD. Scientists made TCR beta cDNA using 5'RACE template switching with UMIs. With the 5' RACE reads reprocessed, TCRdb shows one record per CDR3 protein and no DNA. This specimen shows some 190,000 distinct CDR3 sequences; the ten leading clones hold around 20%. This TCR was sampled from a man between 18 and 69 years old in good health. The chain has TRBV10-3 and TRBJ2-5; as DNA is missing, the TRBD2 call by TCRdb cannot be tested. The sequencing sample was made of blood T cells: a sorted CD56 or NKG2C T cell subset, CD4+ or CD8+ T cells, or bulk PBMC T cells (not recorded which). CDR3 sequence reads: CAISEPNVLAGPQETQYF.